This T cell receptor beta chain is from a study of cytomegalovirus exposure and HLA in healthy donors. The wider study: The study's early data release held 80 million to 95 million unique TCRs from HLA-typed donors.

The PCR employed 60 Vbeta primers together with 13 Jbeta primers. TCRdb's copy holds only in-frame clones and misses some; the assay was immunoSEQ multiplex PCR. This table has around 160,000 clones, over 60% appearing once. This CDR3 has 14 residues. Trimming left V 4 bases short and J 6 bases short, with 10 bases between. CDR1 and CDR2 from the germline V gene are KGHSH and LQKENI. This clone was detected a few times. What it binds is unknown. The study's findings and limits: Certain sequence variants were highly shared and formed a cluster, and this cluster was likely a sequencing artifact. There were some V segments, including TRBV6-2 and TRBV6-3, excluded as indistinguishable. In a later analysis, donors in an Asian-associated ancestry cluster reportedly had fewer N-insertions in productive TCRs than the cohort mean.

The sequence derives from a man aged 45-65 years in good health and CMV-seropositive. The sample consisted of PBMCs. This chain uses TRBV18 with TRBJ1-6; tentative D call: TRBD1 (6 bases). CDR3 DNA sequence: TGTGCCAGCTCACGCGACAGGATTAATTCACCCCTCCACTTT. It codes for CASSRDRINSPLHF.